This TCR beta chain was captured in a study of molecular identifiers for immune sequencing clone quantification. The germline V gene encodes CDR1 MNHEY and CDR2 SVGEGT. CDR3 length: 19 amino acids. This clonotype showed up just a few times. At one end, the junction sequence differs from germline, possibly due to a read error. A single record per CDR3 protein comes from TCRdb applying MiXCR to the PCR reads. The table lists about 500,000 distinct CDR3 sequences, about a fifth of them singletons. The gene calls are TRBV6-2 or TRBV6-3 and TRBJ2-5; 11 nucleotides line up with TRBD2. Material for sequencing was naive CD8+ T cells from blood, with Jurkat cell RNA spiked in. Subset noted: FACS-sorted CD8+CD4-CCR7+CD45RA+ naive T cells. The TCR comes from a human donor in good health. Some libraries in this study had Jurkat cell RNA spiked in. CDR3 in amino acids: CASSYSVTTSGGHRETQCF. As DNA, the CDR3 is TGTGCCAGCAGTTACTCGGTAACTACTAGCGGGGGCCACCGGGAGACCCAGTGCTTC.